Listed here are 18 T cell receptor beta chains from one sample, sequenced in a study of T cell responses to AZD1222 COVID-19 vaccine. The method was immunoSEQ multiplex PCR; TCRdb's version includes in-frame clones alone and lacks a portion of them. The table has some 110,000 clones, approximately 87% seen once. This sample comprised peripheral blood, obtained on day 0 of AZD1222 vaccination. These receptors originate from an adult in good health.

The CDR3 nucleotides are TGCAGCGCGGGCCCGGGGGGGGACGGCGAGCAGTACTTC. It specifies CSAGPGGDGEQYF. The chain employs TRBV29-1 and TRBJ2-7; TRBD2 agrees at 8 bases. Germline V lookup: CDR1 SQVTM, CDR2 ANQGSEA. After removal of 7 bases from V and 6 bases from J, the junction contained 11 bases not matched to a gene. CDR3 size: 13 residues.

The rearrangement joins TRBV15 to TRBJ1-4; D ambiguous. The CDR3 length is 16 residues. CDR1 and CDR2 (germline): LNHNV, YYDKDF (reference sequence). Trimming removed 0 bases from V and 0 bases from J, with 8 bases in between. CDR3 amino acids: CATSRDEAPTNEKLFF. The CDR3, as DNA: TGTGCCACCAGCAGAGATGAGGCACCAACTAATGAAAAACTGTTTTTT.

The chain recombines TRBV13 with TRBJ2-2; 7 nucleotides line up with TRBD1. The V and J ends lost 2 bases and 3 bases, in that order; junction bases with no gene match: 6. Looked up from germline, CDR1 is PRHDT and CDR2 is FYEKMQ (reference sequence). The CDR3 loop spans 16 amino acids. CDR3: CASSLRAGGDTGELFF. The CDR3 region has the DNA TGTGCCAGCAGCTTACGGGCAGGGGGAGACACCGGGGAGCTGTTTTTT.

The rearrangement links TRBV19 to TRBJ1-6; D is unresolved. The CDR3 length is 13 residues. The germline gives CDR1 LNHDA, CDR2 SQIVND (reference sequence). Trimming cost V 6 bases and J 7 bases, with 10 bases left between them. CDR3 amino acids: CASRGNRNSPLHF. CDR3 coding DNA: TGTGCCAGTAGGGGAAATAGGAATTCACCCCTCCACTTT.

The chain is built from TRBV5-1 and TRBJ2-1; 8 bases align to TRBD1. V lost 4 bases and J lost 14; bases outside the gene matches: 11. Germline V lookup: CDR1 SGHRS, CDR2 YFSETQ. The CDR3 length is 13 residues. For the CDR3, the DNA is TGCGCCAGCAGCCGCGACCAGACAGGGGACAAGTTCTTC. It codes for CASSRDQTGDKFF. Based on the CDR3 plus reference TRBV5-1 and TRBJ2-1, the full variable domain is KAGVTQTPRYLIKTRGQQVTLSCSPISGHRSVSWYQQTPGQGLQFLFEYFSETQRNKGNFPGRFSGRQFSNSRSEMNVSTLELGDSALYLCASSRDQTGDKFFGPGTRLTVL.

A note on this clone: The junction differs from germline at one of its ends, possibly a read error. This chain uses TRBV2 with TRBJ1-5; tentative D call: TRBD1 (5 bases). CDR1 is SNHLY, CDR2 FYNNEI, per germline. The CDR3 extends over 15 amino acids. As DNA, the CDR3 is TGTGCCAGCAAAAGCGGGACCCTAAGCAGTCAGCCCCAGCATTTT. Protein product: CASKSGTLSSQPQHF. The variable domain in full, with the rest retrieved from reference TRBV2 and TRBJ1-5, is EPEVTQTPSHQVTQMGQEVILRCVPISNHLYFYWYRQILGQKVEFLVSFYNNEISEKSEIFDDQFSVERPDGSNFTLKIRSTKLEDSAMYFCASKSGTLSSQPQHFGDGTRLSIL.

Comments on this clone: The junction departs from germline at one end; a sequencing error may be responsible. This CDR3 is CASCLGGNSPLHF. For the CDR3, the DNA is TGTGCCAGCTGCTTAGGGGGGAATTCACCCCTCCACTTT. The J gene is TRBJ1-6, the V gene TRBV11-3, with D possibly being TRBD1 (6 bases). The length of the CDR3 is 13 residues. Per germline, CDR1 SGHNT and CDR2 YENEEA.

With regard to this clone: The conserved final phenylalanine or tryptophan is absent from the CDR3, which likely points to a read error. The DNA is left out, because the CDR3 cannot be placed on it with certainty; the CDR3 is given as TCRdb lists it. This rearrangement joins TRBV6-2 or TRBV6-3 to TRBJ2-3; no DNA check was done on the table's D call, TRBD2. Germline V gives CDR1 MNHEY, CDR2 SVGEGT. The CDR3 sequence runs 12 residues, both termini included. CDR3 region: CASSYSSIGLGV.

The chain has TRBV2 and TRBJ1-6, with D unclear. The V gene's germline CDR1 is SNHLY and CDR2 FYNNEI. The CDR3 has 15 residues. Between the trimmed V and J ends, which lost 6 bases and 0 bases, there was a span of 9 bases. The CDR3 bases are TGTGCCAGCAGACCGGTCCTCTCCTATAATTCACCCCTCCACTTT. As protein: CASRPVLSYNSPLHF.

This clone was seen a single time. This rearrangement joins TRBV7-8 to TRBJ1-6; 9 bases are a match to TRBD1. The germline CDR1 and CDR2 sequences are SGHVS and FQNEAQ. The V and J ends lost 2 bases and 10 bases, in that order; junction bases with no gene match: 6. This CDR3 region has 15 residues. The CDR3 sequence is CASSLPGQGGSPLHF. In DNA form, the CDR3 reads TGTGCCAGCAGCTTACCGGGACAGGGAGGATCACCCCTCCACTTT.

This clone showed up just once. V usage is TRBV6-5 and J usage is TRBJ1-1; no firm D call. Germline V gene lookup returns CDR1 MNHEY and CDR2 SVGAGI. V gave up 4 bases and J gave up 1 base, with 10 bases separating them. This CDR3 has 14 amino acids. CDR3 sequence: CASSSPRSNTEAFF. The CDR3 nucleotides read TGTGCCAGCAGTTCTCCTCGGTCGAACACTGAAGCTTTCTTT.

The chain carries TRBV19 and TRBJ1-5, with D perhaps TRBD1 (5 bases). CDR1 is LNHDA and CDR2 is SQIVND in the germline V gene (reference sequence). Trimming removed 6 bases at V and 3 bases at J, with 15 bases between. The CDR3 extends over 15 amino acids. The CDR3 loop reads CASSYRQGFNQPQHF. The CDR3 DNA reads TGTGCCAGTAGCTATCGTCAGGGTTTCAATCAGCCCCAGCATTTT.

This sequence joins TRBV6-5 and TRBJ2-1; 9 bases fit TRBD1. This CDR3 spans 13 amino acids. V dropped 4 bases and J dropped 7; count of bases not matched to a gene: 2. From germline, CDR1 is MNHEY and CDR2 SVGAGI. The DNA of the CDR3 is TGTGCCAGCAGTTTAGGACAGGGGAATGAGCAGTTCTTC. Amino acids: CASSLGQGNEQFF.

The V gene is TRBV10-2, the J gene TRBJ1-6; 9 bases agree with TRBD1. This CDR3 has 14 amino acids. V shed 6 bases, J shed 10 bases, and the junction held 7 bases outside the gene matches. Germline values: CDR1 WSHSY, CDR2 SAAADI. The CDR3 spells CASSRDREVSPLHF. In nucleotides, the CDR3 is TGCGCCAGCAGCCGGGACAGGGAAGTCTCACCCCTCCACTTT.

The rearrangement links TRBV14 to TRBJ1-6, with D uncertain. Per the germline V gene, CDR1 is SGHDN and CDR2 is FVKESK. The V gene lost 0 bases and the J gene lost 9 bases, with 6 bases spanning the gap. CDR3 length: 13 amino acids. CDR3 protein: CASSQERGSPLHF. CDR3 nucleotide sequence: TGTGCCAGCAGCCAAGAACGGGGTTCACCCCTCCACTTT.

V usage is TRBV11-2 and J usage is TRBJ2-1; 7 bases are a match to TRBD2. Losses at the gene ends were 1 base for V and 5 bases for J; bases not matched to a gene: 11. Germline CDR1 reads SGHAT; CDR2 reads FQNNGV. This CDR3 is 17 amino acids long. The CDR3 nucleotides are TGTGCCAGCAGCTTAGCGGGACTACCCCCTGTCCACAATGAGCAGTTCTTC. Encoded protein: CASSLAGLPPVHNEQFF.

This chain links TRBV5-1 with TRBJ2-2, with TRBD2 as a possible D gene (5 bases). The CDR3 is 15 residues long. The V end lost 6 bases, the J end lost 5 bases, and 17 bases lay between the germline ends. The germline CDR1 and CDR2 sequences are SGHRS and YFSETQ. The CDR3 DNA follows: TGCGCCAGCACGATCCAAGACCCGGGGACCGGGGAGCTGTTTTTT. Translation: CASTIQDPGTGELFF.

In DNA form, the CDR3 reads TGTGCCAGCAGCGCGTCTTCGGGCTCGGCTTTCTTT. Amino acids: CASSASSGSAFF. The chain links TRBV5-8 to TRBJ1-1, with unresolved D. Germline V gives CDR1 SGHTS, CDR2 YDEGEE. V was trimmed by 4 bases and J by 11 bases, leaving 15 bases between them. The CDR3 totals 12 residues.